Listed here is a single TCR beta chain. Antigen: not known. The V and J ends lost 5 bases and 5 bases respectively, with 16 bases between them. In germline, CDR1 is SGDLS, CDR2 YYNGEE. The CDR3 spans 15 residues. These data belong to a study of T cell responses to AZD1222 COVID-19 vaccine. Notes on the study in general: Close to half of spike-specific TCRs reportedly recognize unmutated variant regions. Spike was spanned by vaccine-associated CD4 TCRs, which were dominant at 160-218 and 743-854. The donor cohort was predominantly white British with a female majority, and clonal diversity may have been underestimated.

TCRdb's copy holds only in-frame clones and misses some; the assay was immunoSEQ multiplex PCR. The profile shows about 140,000 clones, 92% of them singletons. The rearrangement uses TRBV9 and TRBJ2-2; D might be TRBD2 (6 bases). The sample was peripheral blood, taken 28 days after the second AZD1222 dose. The sequence derives from an adult who received the AZD1222 COVID-19 vaccine. CDR3 sequence: CASRAGGRETGELFF. The CDR3 region has the DNA TGTGCCAGCAGAGCGGGTGGTCGAGAAACCGGGGAGCTGTTTTTT.